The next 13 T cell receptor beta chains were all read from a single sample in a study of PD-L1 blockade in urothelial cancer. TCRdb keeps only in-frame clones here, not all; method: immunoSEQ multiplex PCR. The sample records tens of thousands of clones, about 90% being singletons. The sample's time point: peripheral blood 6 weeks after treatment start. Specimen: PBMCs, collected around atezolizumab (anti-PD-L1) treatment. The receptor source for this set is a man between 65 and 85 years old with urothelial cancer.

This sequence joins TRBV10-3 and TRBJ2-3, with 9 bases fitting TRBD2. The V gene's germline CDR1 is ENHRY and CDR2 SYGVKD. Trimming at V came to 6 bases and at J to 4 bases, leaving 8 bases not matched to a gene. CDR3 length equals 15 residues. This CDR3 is CAIRPGLAYPDTQYF. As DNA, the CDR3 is TGTGCCATCAGGCCGGGACTAGCTTACCCAGATACGCAGTATTTT.

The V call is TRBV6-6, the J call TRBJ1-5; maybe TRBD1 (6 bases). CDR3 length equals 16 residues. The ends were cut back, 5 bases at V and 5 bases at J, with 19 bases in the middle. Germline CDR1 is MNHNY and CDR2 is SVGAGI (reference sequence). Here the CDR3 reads CASSPTGGAGDQPQHF. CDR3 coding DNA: TGTGCCAGCAGTCCCACGGGGGGGGCGGGCGATCAGCCCCAGCATTTT.

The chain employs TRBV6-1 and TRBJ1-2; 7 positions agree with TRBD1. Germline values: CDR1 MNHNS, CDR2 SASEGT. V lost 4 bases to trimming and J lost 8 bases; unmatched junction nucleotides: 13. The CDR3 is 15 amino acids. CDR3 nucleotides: TGTGCCAGCAGTGCGAACAGGGGACAGTTGGGCGGCTACACCTTC. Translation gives CASSANRGQLGGYTF.

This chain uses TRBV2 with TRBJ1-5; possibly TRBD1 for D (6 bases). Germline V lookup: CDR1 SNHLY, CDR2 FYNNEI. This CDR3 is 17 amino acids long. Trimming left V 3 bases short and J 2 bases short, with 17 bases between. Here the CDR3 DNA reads TGTGCCAGCAGTGATATTCTGGGGGGGCAGGGCAATCAGCCCCAGCATTTT. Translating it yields CASSDILGGQGNQPQHF.

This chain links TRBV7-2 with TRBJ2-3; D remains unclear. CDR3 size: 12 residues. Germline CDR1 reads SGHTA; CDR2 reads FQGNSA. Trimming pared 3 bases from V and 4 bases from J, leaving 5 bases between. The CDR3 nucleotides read TGTGCCAGCAGCTTCAGTCCAGATACGCAGTATTTT. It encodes CASSFSPDTQYF.

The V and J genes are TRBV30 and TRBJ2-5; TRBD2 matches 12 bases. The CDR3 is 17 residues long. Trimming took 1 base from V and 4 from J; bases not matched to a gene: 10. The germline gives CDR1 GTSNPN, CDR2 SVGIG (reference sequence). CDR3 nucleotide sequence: TGTGCCTGGAGTGGTCCCCTAGCGGGAGGGCCTCGAGAGACCCAGTACTTC. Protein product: CAWSGPLAGGPRETQYF.

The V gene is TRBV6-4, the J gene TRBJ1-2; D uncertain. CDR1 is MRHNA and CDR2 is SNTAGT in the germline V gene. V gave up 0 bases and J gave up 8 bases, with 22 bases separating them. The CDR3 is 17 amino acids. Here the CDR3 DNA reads TGTGCCAGCAGTGACTCAGGTTTACGGGGTACGAAGGGCGGCTACACCTTC. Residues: CASSDSGLRGTKGGYTF.

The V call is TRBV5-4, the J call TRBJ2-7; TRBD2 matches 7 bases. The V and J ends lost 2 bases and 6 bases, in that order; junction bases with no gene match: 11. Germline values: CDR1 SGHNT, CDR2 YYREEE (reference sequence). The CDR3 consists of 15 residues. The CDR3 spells CASSFGGGPLGEQYF. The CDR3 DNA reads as TGTGCCAGCAGCTTTGGGGGAGGGCCGTTAGGCGAGCAGTACTTC.

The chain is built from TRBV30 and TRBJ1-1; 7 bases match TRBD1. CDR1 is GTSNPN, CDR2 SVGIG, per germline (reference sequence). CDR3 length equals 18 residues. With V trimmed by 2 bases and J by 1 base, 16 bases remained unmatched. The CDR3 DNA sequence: TGTGCCTGGAGTCCAGATTTGGGACAGAGGGGTGGGAACACTGAAGCTTTCTTT. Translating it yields CAWSPDLGQRGGNTEAFF.

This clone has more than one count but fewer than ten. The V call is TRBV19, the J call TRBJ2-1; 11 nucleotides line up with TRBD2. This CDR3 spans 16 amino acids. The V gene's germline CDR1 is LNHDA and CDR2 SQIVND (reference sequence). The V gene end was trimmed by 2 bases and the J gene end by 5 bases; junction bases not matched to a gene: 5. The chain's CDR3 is CASSIKTSGTHNEQFF. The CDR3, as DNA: TGTGCCAGTAGTATAAAGACTAGCGGGACCCACAATGAGCAGTTCTTC.

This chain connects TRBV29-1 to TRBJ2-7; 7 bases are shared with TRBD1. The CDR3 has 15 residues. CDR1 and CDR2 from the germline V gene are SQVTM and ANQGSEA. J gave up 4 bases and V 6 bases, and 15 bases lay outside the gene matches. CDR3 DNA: TGCAGCGTAGAAAATACAGGGGAAATGGGGTACGAGCAGTACTTC. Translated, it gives CSVENTGEMGYEQYF.

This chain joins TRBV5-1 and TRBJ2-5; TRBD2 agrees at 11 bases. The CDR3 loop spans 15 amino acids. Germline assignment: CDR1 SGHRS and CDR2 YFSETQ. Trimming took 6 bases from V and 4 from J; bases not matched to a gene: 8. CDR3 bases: TGCGCCAGCATCCTTAGCGGGAGGGCCGGAGAGACCCAGTACTTC. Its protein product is CASILSGRAGETQYF.

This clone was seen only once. CDR3 region: CASRASGVREGLETQYF. Written as DNA, the CDR3 is TGTGCAAGTCGCGCAAGTGGGGTGCGGGAGGGCCTGGAGACCCAGTACTTC. The chain links TRBV12-2 to TRBJ2-5; TRBD2 is taken as the D call from the table, unchecked against the DNA. TRBV12-2 is designated a pseudogene. The length of the CDR3 is 17 residues.